Reported below is one T cell receptor (beta chain). These data are taken from a study of T cell responses to AZD1222 COVID-19 vaccine. Sequenced by immunoSEQ multiplex PCR; TCRdb stores in-frame clones only, minus some. The table has around 130,000 clones, roughly 87% seen once. V lost 6 bases, J lost 4 bases, and 15 bases lay in between. This CDR3 is 14 amino acids long. The germline V gene has CDR1 MNHEY and CDR2 SVGAGI. Timing groups of about 4 and about 12 weeks for second doses were pooled. This material consisted of peripheral blood, taken 28 days after the second AZD1222 dose. The chain employs TRBV6-5 and TRBJ1-1, with D perhaps TRBD1 (6 bases). The clonotype comes from an adult who received the AZD1222 COVID-19 vaccine. The CDR3 coding sequence is TGTGCCAGCAGATTTCAGGGAGGGGGCACTGAAGCTTTCTTT. Its translation: CASRFQGGGTEAFF.